These 5 T cell receptor beta chains were sequenced from one sample in a study of blood T cells in healthy people across ages. Through a sample-barcoded 5' primer and a J-beta primer mix, a second PCR was run for about 6 to 12 cycles. TCRdb reanalysed the 5' RACE reads using MiXCR and keeps one entry per CDR3 protein. In the table there are approximately 690,000 distinct CDR3 sequences, 35% to 50% of which are singletons. Sequences were obtained from blood. Receptors originate from a man older than 75 in good health.

This clonotype was counted at least ten times. The rearrangement joins TRBV29-1 to TRBJ2-5; TRBD2 is a possible D gene (6 bases). CDR3 length equals 13 residues. V was shortened by 2 bases and J by 5 bases, with 12 bases between the two germline ends. The germline V gene has CDR1 SQVTM and CDR2 ANQGSEA. The CDR3 here is CSVELWGVETQYF. Written as DNA, the CDR3 is TGCAGCGTTGAACTCTGGGGGGTGGAGACCCAGTACTTC.

The CDR3 is CASSSRDIGEKLFF. DNA of the CDR3: TGTGCCAGCAGCAGCCGGGACATAGGAGAAAAACTGTTTTTT. The chain is built from TRBV7-2 and TRBJ1-4; a possible D gene is TRBD1 (6 bases). Germline values: CDR1 SGHTA, CDR2 FQGNSA. The CDR3 loop spans 14 amino acids. The ends were cut back, 5 bases at V and 8 bases at J, with 15 bases in the middle.

Remarks on this clonotype: It is likely a read error, because the conserved phenylalanine at the end of the CDR3 is missing. The genes are TRBV30 and TRBJ2-5, with D unclear. The DNA matches TRBJ2-7 better at its end, which makes the J call doubtful. CDR1 and CDR2 from the germline V gene are GTSNPN and SVGIG (reference sequence). The CDR3 sequence is 12 residues long. CDR3 protein: CAWSQNMDEQYI. The CDR3 nucleotides are TGTGCCTGGAGTCAAAACATGGACGAGCAGTACATC.

This clonotype was seen more than once but under ten times. The rearrangement uses TRBV6-2 or TRBV6-3 and TRBJ2-1; the match to TRBD1 covers 7 bases. The J call is in doubt because the DNA end fits TRBJ2-7 better. Germline assignment: CDR1 MNHEY and CDR2 SVGEGT. This CDR3 spans 15 amino acids. The CDR3 DNA follows: TGTGCCAGCAGTTACGGGACAGAGAACTACAATGAGCAGTACTTC. It specifies CASSYGTENYNEQYF.

This sequence joins TRBV2 and TRBJ1-2; TRBD1 matches 7 bases. The CDR3 consists of 14 residues. The V gene end was trimmed by 2 bases and the J gene end by 6 bases; junction bases not matched to a gene: 6. The germline gives CDR1 SNHLY, CDR2 FYNNEI. The CDR3 sequence is CASSEFSGGNGYTF. CDR3 DNA sequence: TGTGCCAGCAGTGAATTCTCAGGGGGTAATGGCTACACCTTC.